The rows below give T cell receptor beta chains drawn from one sample of a study of cytomegalovirus exposure and HLA in healthy donors. The repertoire was sequenced with immunoSEQ multiplex PCR; TCRdb's copy has only in-frame clones and lacks some. The sample records 150,000 to 200,000 clones, over 65% being singletons. The sample comprised PBMCs. The receptor set was obtained from a man in his late teens or twenties in good health and CMV-seropositive. The CDR3 runs from the conserved cysteine through the conserved F or W. Each record gives: CDR3 protein, CDR3 DNA, D gene, V gene, J gene, clone size. A D gene is named only where the DNA matches it firmly. Rows may omit the clone size; those that give it use once, few, many or a size class.

cdr3_aa: CASRASGADTQYF
cdr3_nt: TGTGCCAGCAGGGCTAGCGGGGCGGATACGCAGTATTTT
d_call: TRBD2
v_call: TRBV6-1
j_call: TRBJ2-3
clone_size: .

cdr3_aa: CASSPPGRGDEAFF
cdr3_nt: TGCGCCAGCAGCCCTCCGGGACGGGGGGATGAAGCTTTCTTT
d_call: .
v_call: TRBV5-1
j_call: TRBJ1-1
clone_size: .

cdr3_aa: CASSARASHTQYF
cdr3_nt: TGTGCCAGCAGCGCTCGAGCTTCTCATACGCAGTATTTT
d_call: .
v_call: TRBV11-2
j_call: TRBJ2-3
clone_size: .

cdr3_aa: CASSLSTASSGNTIYF
cdr3_nt: TGTGCCAGCAGCTTGTCTACCGCGAGCTCTGGAAACACCATATATTTT
d_call: .
v_call: TRBV7-9
j_call: TRBJ1-3
clone_size: .

cdr3_aa: CASSPPGQVGASGYTF
cdr3_nt: TGTGCCAGCTCACCACCGGGACAGGTGGGAGCTTCTGGCTACACCTTC
d_call: TRBD1
v_call: TRBV18
j_call: TRBJ1-2
clone_size: .

cdr3_aa: CASSSRGINYGYTF
cdr3_nt: TGTGCCAGCAGCTCACGGGGGATTAACTATGGCTACACCTTC
d_call: .
v_call: TRBV13
j_call: TRBJ1-2
clone_size: .

cdr3_aa: CASSEGGYSYNEQFF
cdr3_nt: TGTGCCAGCAGTGAAGGCGGGTACTCCTACAATGAGCAGTTCTTC
d_call: .
v_call: TRBV6-1
j_call: TRBJ2-1
clone_size: .

cdr3_aa: CASSPTLAGGPRTDTQYF
cdr3_nt: TGTGCCAGCAGCCCAACACTAGCTGGTGGACCACGCACAGATACGCAGTATTTT
d_call: .
v_call: TRBV4-2
j_call: TRBJ2-3
clone_size: .

cdr3_aa: CASSFPSYSPTF
cdr3_nt: TGTGCCAGCAGCTTCCCCTCCTATAGCCCGACCTTC
d_call: .
v_call: TRBV5-6
j_call: TRBJ1-2
clone_size: .

cdr3_aa: CAWSGRRYNQPQHF
cdr3_nt: TGTGCCTGGAGCGGCCGGAGATACAATCAGCCCCAGCATTTT
d_call: .
v_call: TRBV30
j_call: TRBJ1-5
clone_size: once

cdr3_aa: CASSFAGNTIYF
cdr3_nt: TGTGCCAGCAGTTTCGCTGGAAACACCATATATTTT
d_call: .
v_call: TRBV25-1
j_call: TRBJ1-3
clone_size: .

cdr3_aa: CASPMAVETQYF
cdr3_nt: TGCGCCAGCCCAATGGCAGTAGAGACCCAGTACTTC
d_call: .
v_call: TRBV10-1
j_call: TRBJ2-5
clone_size: .

cdr3_aa: CASSYSTEYNSPLHF
cdr3_nt: TGTGCCAGCAGTTACTCGACGGAGTATAATTCACCCCTCCACTTT
d_call: .
v_call: TRBV6-5
j_call: TRBJ1-6
clone_size: .

cdr3_aa: CASSELENTGELFF
cdr3_nt: TGTGCCAGCAGTGAACTAGAAAACACCGGGGAGCTGTTTTTT
d_call: .
v_call: TRBV2
j_call: TRBJ2-2
clone_size: .

cdr3_aa: CASSPGLAGPTGELFF
cdr3_nt: TGCGCCAGCAGCCCTGGACTAGCTGGGCCTACCGGGGAGCTGTTTTTT
d_call: TRBD2
v_call: TRBV5-1
j_call: TRBJ2-2
clone_size: few

cdr3_aa: CASSLSSGNTIYF
cdr3_nt: TGTGCCAGCAGCCTTAGCTCTGGAAACACCATATATTTT
d_call: .
v_call: TRBV7-9
j_call: TRBJ1-3
clone_size: few

cdr3_aa: CASTPPTGNGELFF
cdr3_nt: TGTGCCAGCACACCCCCAACAGGGAACGGGGAGCTGTTTTTT
d_call: .
v_call: TRBV6-5
j_call: TRBJ2-2
clone_size: few

cdr3_aa: CSVAGGSSYNEQFF
cdr3_nt: TGCAGCGTTGCAGGCGGGAGCTCCTACAATGAGCAGTTCTTC
d_call: TRBD2
v_call: TRBV29-1
j_call: TRBJ2-1
clone_size: .

cdr3_aa: CASGGQKNTEAFF
cdr3_nt: TGTGCCAGCGGGGGACAGAAGAACACTGAAGCTTTCTTT
d_call: TRBD1
v_call: TRBV6-5
j_call: TRBJ1-1
clone_size: .

cdr3_aa: CASSSGDQPQHF
cdr3_nt: TGTGCCAGCAGCTCGGGGGATCAGCCCCAGCATTTT
d_call: .
v_call: TRBV5-6
j_call: TRBJ1-5
clone_size: .

cdr3_aa: CSVGKGRHKGGYTF
cdr3_nt: TGCAGCGTCGGCAAGGGGAGGCATAAAGGGGGCTACACCTTC
d_call: .
v_call: TRBV29-1
j_call: TRBJ1-2
clone_size: .

cdr3_aa: CSVDMGTSGNTIYF
cdr3_nt: TGCAGCGTTGATATGGGCACCTCTGGAAACACCATATATTTT
d_call: .
v_call: TRBV29-1
j_call: TRBJ1-3
clone_size: .

cdr3_aa: CASSHPPGTSDNEQFF
cdr3_nt: TGTGCCAGCAGCCACCCCCCGGGGACTAGTGACAATGAGCAGTTCTTC
d_call: TRBD2
v_call: TRBV5-4
j_call: TRBJ2-1
clone_size: .

cdr3_aa: CATSRETTSLGGELFF
cdr3_nt: TGTGCCACCAGCAGAGAAACTACTTCCCTGGGCGGGGAGCTGTTTTTT
d_call: .
v_call: TRBV15
j_call: TRBJ2-2
clone_size: .

cdr3_aa: CASSPAGGPNTEAFF
cdr3_nt: TGTGCCAGCAGTCCCGCGGGGGGCCCGAACACTGAAGCTTTCTTT
d_call: .
v_call: TRBV6-5
j_call: TRBJ1-1
clone_size: few

cdr3_aa: CASSLGVEAGEKLFF
cdr3_nt: TGCGCCAGCAGCTTGGGCGTAGAAGCAGGTGAAAAACTGTTTTTT
d_call: .
v_call: TRBV5-1
j_call: TRBJ1-4
clone_size: .

cdr3_aa: CASSSVGVSPYNEQFF
cdr3_nt: TGTGCCAGCAGCTCTGTCGGAGTCTCCCCCTACAATGAGCAGTTCTTC
d_call: .
v_call: TRBV11-2
j_call: TRBJ2-1
clone_size: .

cdr3_aa: CATSGTVATNEKLFF
cdr3_nt: TGTGCCACCAGCGGCACAGTTGCAACTAATGAAAAACTGTTTTTT
d_call: .
v_call: TRBV15
j_call: TRBJ1-4
clone_size: .

cdr3_aa: CASSSQAGAANEQFF
cdr3_nt: TGTGCCAGCAGCTCGCAAGCGGGAGCCGCCAATGAGCAGTTCTTC
d_call: TRBD2
v_call: TRBV7-2
j_call: TRBJ2-1
clone_size: .

cdr3_aa: CAISESRSGSNTGELFF
cdr3_nt: TGTGCCATCAGTGAGTCGAGGAGCGGGTCGAACACCGGGGAGCTGTTTTTT
d_call: .
v_call: TRBV10-3
j_call: TRBJ2-2
clone_size: .

cdr3_aa: CASSLAGSGTYNEQFF
cdr3_nt: TGTGCCAGCAGCTTAGCCGGGTCAGGGACTTACAATGAGCAGTTCTTC
d_call: .
v_call: TRBV7-8
j_call: TRBJ2-1
clone_size: medium-sized

cdr3_aa: CASSPRFQSGNEQFF
cdr3_nt: TGTGCCAGCAGCCCCAGATTTCAAAGCGGCAATGAGCAGTTCTTC
d_call: .
v_call: TRBV13
j_call: TRBJ2-1
clone_size: once

cdr3_aa: CASSQERGGQETQYF
cdr3_nt: TGTGCCAGCAGCCAAGAGCGGGGGGGCCAAGAGACCCAGTACTTC
d_call: TRBD2
v_call: TRBV4-2
j_call: TRBJ2-5
clone_size: few

cdr3_aa: CASSYWRQGDHTIYF
cdr3_nt: TGTGCCAGCAGTTACTGGAGACAGGGGGATCACACCATATATTTT
d_call: TRBD1
v_call: TRBV6-5
j_call: TRBJ1-3
clone_size: few

cdr3_aa: CASSPLGFGVLAGRTDTQYF
cdr3_nt: TGTGCCAGCAGCCCCCTTGGGTTTGGGGTATTAGCGGGGCGCACAGATACGCAGTATTTT
d_call: TRBD2
v_call: TRBV7-8
j_call: TRBJ2-3
clone_size: .

cdr3_aa: CATSGLSYGYTF
cdr3_nt: TGTGCCACTTCGGGTCTCAGCTATGGCTACACCTTC
d_call: .
v_call: TRBV7-2
j_call: TRBJ1-2
clone_size: .

cdr3_aa: CASSYIWGQGGELFF
cdr3_nt: TGTGCCAGCAGTTACATCTGGGGGCAAGGCGGGGAGCTGTTTTTT
d_call: .
v_call: TRBV6-5
j_call: TRBJ2-2
clone_size: .

cdr3_aa: CATRGNTGELFF
cdr3_nt: TGTGCCACTAGAGGGAACACCGGGGAGCTGTTTTTT
d_call: .
v_call: TRBV25-1
j_call: TRBJ2-2
clone_size: .

cdr3_aa: CASRQDYGYTF
cdr3_nt: TGTGCCAGCCGACAGGATTACGGCTACACCTTC
d_call: .
v_call: TRBV2
j_call: TRBJ1-2
clone_size: .

cdr3_aa: CACSSGLSSYNEQFF
cdr3_nt: TGTGCCTGTTCTAGCGGTTTGAGCTCCTACAATGAGCAGTTCTTC
d_call: TRBD2
v_call: TRBV30
j_call: TRBJ2-1
clone_size: once

cdr3_aa: CASSYSGGADNSPLHF
cdr3_nt: TGTGCCAGCAGTTACTCAGGGGGTGCAGATAATTCACCCCTCCACTTT
d_call: .
v_call: TRBV6-5
j_call: TRBJ1-6
clone_size: few

cdr3_aa: CASSEQGTDTQYF
cdr3_nt: TGTGCCAGCAGTGAGCAGGGAACAGATACGCAGTATTTT
d_call: .
v_call: TRBV2
j_call: TRBJ2-3
clone_size: .

cdr3_aa: CASSLGTGATEAFF
cdr3_nt: TGTGCCAGCAGCTTAGGGACAGGGGCCACTGAAGCTTTCTTT
d_call: TRBD1
v_call: TRBV11-2
j_call: TRBJ1-1
clone_size: few

cdr3_aa: CASSLGGPVGELFF
cdr3_nt: TGTGCCAGCAGCTTAGGAGGGCCGGTCGGGGAGCTGTTTTTT
d_call: .
v_call: TRBV11-3
j_call: TRBJ2-2
clone_size: .

cdr3_aa: CASATSGTYNEQFF
cdr3_nt: TGTGCCAGCGCGACTAGCGGGACTTACAATGAGCAGTTCTTC
d_call: TRBD2
v_call: TRBV6-5
j_call: TRBJ2-1
clone_size: once

cdr3_aa: CASSIFGTPEAFF
cdr3_nt: TGCGCCAGCAGCATCTTCGGGACACCTGAAGCTTTCTTT
d_call: .
v_call: TRBV5-1
j_call: TRBJ1-1
clone_size: few